This passage covers 5 T cell receptor beta chains from one sample sequenced in a study of response to subunit inactivated influenza vaccine. Via MiXCR, TCRdb re-called the RT-PCR reads, giving one row per CDR3 protein. This sample has roughly 760,000 distinct CDR3 sequences, with over 20% found just once. Sample: PBMCs from blood, taken 4 to 6 days after vaccination. Receptors were obtained from a man between 50 and 59 years old who received an inactivated influenza vaccine.

This rearrangement joins TRBV3-1 to TRBJ2-2, with 9 bases fitting TRBD2. With V trimmed by 1 base and J by 1 base, 4 bases remained unmatched. CDR1 is LGHDT, CDR2 YNNKEL, per germline (reference sequence). The length of the CDR3 is 17 residues. CDR3 loop: CASSQGGTSRNTGELFF. Written as DNA, the CDR3 is TGTGCCAGCAGCCAAGGAGGGACTAGCAGGAACACCGGGGAGCTGTTTTTT. The complete variable domain, with remaining parts taken from reference TRBV3-1 and TRBJ2-2, reads DTAVSQTPKYLVTQMGNDKSIKCEQNLGHDTMYWYKQDSKKFLKIMFSYNNKELIINETVPNRFSPKSPDKAHLNLHINSLELGDSAVYFCASSQGGTSRNTGELFFGEGSRLTVL.

This chain joins TRBV9 and TRBJ2-7; tentatively, D is TRBD1 (6 bases). CDR1 and CDR2 (germline): SGDLS, YYNGEE. This CDR3 region has 15 residues. V lost 2 bases and J 0 bases, leaving 12 bases between the germline ends. CDR3 sequence reads: CASSVEPTGSYEQYF. The CDR3 DNA follows: TGTGCCAGCAGCGTGGAGCCGACAGGCTCCTACGAGCAGTACTTC.

This clonotype was detected ten times or more. This rearrangement joins TRBV12-3 or TRBV12-4 to TRBJ2-5, with TRBD2 matching over 9 bases. Trimming at V came to 2 bases and at J to 3 bases, leaving 1 base not matched to a gene. The CDR3 covers 14 residues. Here the CDR3 reads CASSLSSGKETQYF. As DNA, the CDR3 is TGTGCCAGCAGTTTATCTAGCGGGAAAGAGACCCAGTACTTC.

This chain links TRBV20-1 with TRBJ1-5; D not certain. The CDR3 runs to 16 residues. Germline CDR1 DFQATT, CDR2 SNEGSKA (reference sequence). V lost 3 bases and J lost 0, with 15 bases in between. In nucleotides, the CDR3 is TGCAGTGCTAGCGCCTGGCCACAAAATAGCAATCAGCCCCAGCATTTT. Amino acids: CSASAWPQNSNQPQHF.

V usage is TRBV4-3 and J usage is TRBJ2-5, with 7 bases identical to TRBD1. CDR3 length: 15 amino acids. Per germline, CDR1 LGHNA and CDR2 YSLEER. The trim removed 1 base at V and 4 bases at J, leaving 6 bases unmatched. CDR3 bases: TGCGCCAGCAGCCAAGGAACAGGGGCTGGAGAGACCCAGTACTTC. Amino acids: CASSQGTGAGETQYF.